Listed below are T cell receptor beta chains from one sample, sequenced in a study of control samples from healthy donors and cancer patients. Some clones are missing from TCRdb's copy, which holds only in-frame ones; the method was immunoSEQ multiplex PCR. The sample records approximately 140,000 clones, approximately 89% being singletons. The sample was PBMCs. The receptors stem from a man between 50 and 59 years old with head and neck cancer. CDR3s include the opening cysteine and the closing phenylalanine or tryptophan. Fields, in order: clone size, V gene, D gene, J gene, CDR3 DNA, CDR3 protein. The D gene is left open where the match is weak. Clone size, where shown, is once, few, many, or a class for clones that have expanded.

.	TRBV19	.	TRBJ1-2	TGTGCCAGTAGTATCCAGCAGCGGTCTCGTGGCTACACCTTC	CASSIQQRSRGYTF
.	TRBV6-1	TRBD1	TRBJ1-5	TGTGCCAGCAGTGGAGAACAGGGGGCGGGAGGGCATCAGCCCCAGCATTTT	CASSGEQGAGGHQPQHF
.	TRBV11-2	.	TRBJ2-1	TGTGCCAGCAGCTTATCTCAGATATACAATGAGCAGTTCTTC	CASSLSQIYNEQFF
.	TRBV5-1	.	TRBJ1-1	TGCGCCAGCAGCCCTGACCGAGACACTGAAGCTTTCTTT	CASSPDRDTEAFF
.	TRBV15	.	TRBJ2-5	TGTGCCACCAGCACGGACATGCAGGGTGAGACCCAGTACTTC	CATSTDMQGETQYF
.	TRBV18	.	TRBJ2-7	TGTGCCAGCTCACTCGGGACGGGGGATTCCTACGAGCAGTACTTC	CASSLGTGDSYEQYF
.	TRBV5-1	TRBD1	TRBJ2-7	TGCGCCAGCAGCACAGACAGGGCCTCCTACGAGCAGTACTTC	CASSTDRASYEQYF
.	TRBV11-2	.	TRBJ2-1	TGTGCCAGCAGCTTCCAGTTCGTAAACAATGAGCAGTTCTTC	CASSFQFVNNEQFF
.	TRBV12-5	.	TRBJ2-1	TGTGCTAGTGGTTTGTTCCCTAACTCCTACAATGAGCAGTTCTTC	CASGLFPNSYNEQFF
.	TRBV7-9	.	TRBJ2-7	TGTGCCAGCAGCCTGGGGGTTGGGTCCTACGAGCAGTACTTC	CASSLGVGSYEQYF
.	TRBV5-4	TRBD2	TRBJ2-3	TGTGCCAGCGCCGACCTAGCGGGGGCTAGCCCAGATACGCAGTATTTT	CASADLAGASPDTQYF
few	TRBV29-1	.	TRBJ1-5	TGCAGCGTTGGGGTGGGCAATCAGCCCCAGCATTTT	CSVGVGNQPQHF
.	TRBV19	.	TRBJ2-1	TGTGCCAGCCGAAAGGGCTCTTACAATGAGCAGTTCTTC	CASRKGSYNEQFF
.	TRBV5-1	.	TRBJ2-1	TGCGCCAGCAGCTTGGTGGCTGGGCCCGGTTCCAATGAGCAGTTCTTC	CASSLVAGPGSNEQFF
.	TRBV4-1	.	TRBJ1-1	TGCGCCAGCAGCCAAGCGGGGGGTGAAGCTTTCTTT	CASSQAGGEAFF
.	TRBV18	.	TRBJ2-7	TGTGCCAGCTCAGCCGGGACTTCCCCCACCTACGAGCAGTACTTC	CASSAGTSPTYEQYF
.	TRBV28	.	TRBJ1-5	TGTGCCAGCACTATCAGGGGAAGCAATCAGCCCCAGCATTTT	CASTIRGSNQPQHF
.	TRBV27	.	TRBJ1-6	TGTGCCAGCAGTTTGACGGGACCGCACTCCTATAATTCACCCCTCCACTTT	CASSLTGPHSYNSPLHF
.	TRBV3-1/TRBV3-2	TRBD2	TRBJ2-1	TGTGCCAGCAGCCTCGGGACTAGCGGGAGAAATGAGCAGTTCTTC	CASSLGTSGRNEQFF
.	TRBV10-1	.	TRBJ2-7	TGCGCCAGCAGTGAGGGACCCCCCTCCTACGAGCAGTACTTC	CASSEGPPSYEQYF
.	TRBV7-9	TRBD1	TRBJ2-2	TGTGCCAGCAGCTTAGACAGGGGGTTCACCGGGGAGCTGTTTTTT	CASSLDRGFTGELFF
.	TRBV5-1	.	TRBJ1-2	TGCGCCAGCAGCCCTGACCGAAACTATGGCTACACCTTC	CASSPDRNYGYTF
.	TRBV5-1	.	TRBJ2-5	TGCGCCAGCAGCTTGAATTTGTTTGGGAGGGGGACTGCCACCCCGACCCAGTACTTC	CASSLNLFGRGTATPTQYF
many	TRBV11-3	TRBD1	TRBJ2-2	TGTGCCAGCAGCTTGGGAAACGCCGGGACAGCGAACACCGGGGAGCTGTTTTTT	CASSLGNAGTANTGELFF
.	TRBV18	.	TRBJ2-3	TGTGCCAGCTCAGGGTCCACAGATACGCAGTATTTT	CASSGSTDTQYF
.	TRBV6-2/TRBV6-3	.	TRBJ2-1	TGTGCCAGCAGTTTGCAAGAAAGCAATGAGCAGTTCTTC	CASSLQESNEQFF
.	TRBV6-5	.	TRBJ2-7	TGTGCCAGCAGGCGGGGTATGGAACAGTACTTC	CASRRGMEQYF
.	TRBV5-1	TRBD2	TRBJ2-1	TGCGCCAGCAGTCGGGCGGGAGGGTTACACAATGAGCAGTTCTTC	CASSRAGGLHNEQFF
.	TRBV9	TRBD2	TRBJ2-3	TGTGCCAGCAGCACAGGCTCTAGCGGATACACAGATACGCAGTATTTT	CASSTGSSGYTDTQYF
.	TRBV6-6	TRBD1	TRBJ2-7	TGTGCCAGCAGAAGAACCGGGACAGGAGCCTCCTACGAGCAGTACTTC	CASRRTGTGASYEQYF
.	TRBV19	TRBD2	TRBJ2-1	TGTGCCAGTACTCTATACTCACTAGCGTCGAATGAGCAGTTCTTC	CASTLYSLASNEQFF
.	TRBV7-3	.	TRBJ2-1	TGTGCCAGCAGCTGGGGTGCCTACAATGAGCAGTTCTTC	CASSWGAYNEQFF
.	TRBV2	TRBD1	TRBJ2-7	TGTGCCAGCAGTGGAACAGGGGTCGAGCAGTACTTC	CASSGTGVEQYF
few	TRBV7-9	.	TRBJ2-2	TGTGCCAGCAGCTTCACCAGGGACACCGGGGAGCTGTTTTTT	CASSFTRDTGELFF
.	TRBV12-3/TRBV12-4	.	TRBJ2-7	TGTGCCAGCAGTGATATCCGGGTACAGTACTTC	CASSDIRVQYF
once	TRBV7-9	TRBD2	TRBJ2-1	TGTGCCAGCAGCTCTCGCCCCGGGACTAGCGGGATGTTTGAGCAGTTCTTC	CASSSRPGTSGMFEQFF
.	TRBV6-7	TRBD2	TRBJ2-3	TGTGCCAGCAGTCCCCAAGCTGGGCGGGAGGGGGGGGAGGTCACAGATACGCAGTATTTT	CASSPQAGREGGEVTDTQYF
.	TRBV7-9	.	TRBJ2-5	TGTGCCAGCAGCTTAGTGGGACGTAACCAAGAGACCCAGTACTTC	CASSLVGRNQETQYF
.	TRBV7-2	.	TRBJ2-7	TGTGCCAGCCAGGGGGGGCTAACCAGCTCCTACGAGCAGTACTTC	CASQGGLTSSYEQYF
.	TRBV27	.	TRBJ1-1	TGTGCCAGCAGTTTACAGGGAACTGAAGCTTTCTTT	CASSLQGTEAFF
.	TRBV5-1	.	TRBJ1-2	TGCGCCAGCAGCTCACCGGGACGGGGATATGGCTACACCTTC	CASSSPGRGYGYTF
.	TRBV4-1	.	TRBJ1-4	TGCGCCAGCAGCCAAGTTGGAACCAACAGGGCTCGGGCTAATGAAAAACTGTTTTTT	CASSQVGTNRARANEKLFF
.	TRBV10-2	.	TRBJ2-1	TGCGCCAGCAGTGAGGAGGGGCAAGGTTTCTGGCAGTTCTTC	CASSEEGQGFWQFF
.	TRBV11-3	TRBD2	TRBJ2-5	TGTGCCAGCAGCACCGGGGGGCGGGAGGGACTCAAAGAGACCCAGTACTTC	CASSTGGREGLKETQYF
.	TRBV6-4	TRBD1	TRBJ2-2	TGTGCCAGCAGTTCCGGGACAGGGGATGGCACCGGGGAGCTGTTTTTT	CASSSGTGDGTGELFF
.	TRBV2	.	TRBJ1-1	TGTGCCAGCAGTGTGGGACAAAACACTGAAGCTTTCTTT	CASSVGQNTEAFF
.	TRBV28	.	TRBJ1-5	TGTGCCTTAGGAGGGGGGTCGGACAATCAGCCCCAGCATTTT	CALGGGSDNQPQHF
.	TRBV29-1	.	TRBJ2-7	TGCAGCGTGTATGGCGCCGGCTACGAGCAGTACTTC	CSVYGAGYEQYF
.	TRBV10-3	TRBD1	TRBJ1-1	TGTGCCATCAGCGCTAGACAGGGCCTGAACACTGAAGCTTTCTTT	CAISARQGLNTEAFF
.	TRBV3-1/TRBV3-2	TRBD2	TRBJ2-3	TGTGCCAGCAGCCAAGGTCTAACGCTAGCGGGAGGTCCAGATACGCAGTATTTT	CASSQGLTLAGGPDTQYF
.	TRBV27	TRBD1	TRBJ2-7	TGTGCCAGCAGTTTAACGACAGGGGGCTACGAGCAGTACTTC	CASSLTTGGYEQYF
once	TRBV5-8	.	TRBJ2-3	TGTGCCAGCAGCTTACGGAAAGGGGCAGCAGATACGCAGTATTTT	CASSLRKGAADTQYF
.	TRBV6-5	.	TRBJ2-5	TGTGCCAGCAGTTACTCGAGGGGCGGGGAGACCCAGTACTTC	CASSYSRGGETQYF
.	TRBV19	TRBD2	TRBJ2-7	TGTGCCAGTAGTATAGTAGTAGCGGGAACTTACGAGCAGTACTTC	CASSIVVAGTYEQYF
.	TRBV11-3	.	TRBJ1-1	TGTGCCAGCAGCCTTCCAGGTGTGTCTGAAGCTTTCTTT	CASSLPGVSEAFF